One T cell receptor (beta chain) is described in this entry. Germline V gives CDR1 LGHNA, CDR2 YNFKEQ. Trimming at V came to 4 bases and at J to 9 bases, leaving 11 bases not matched to a gene. The CDR3 totals 17 residues. Some clones are missing from TCRdb's copy, which holds only in-frame ones; the method was immunoSEQ multiplex PCR. The repertoire includes a few million clones, approximately 95% of them detected once, and about 0.41% sits in the top ten. This sample was taken from a study of shared clonotypes between healthy human individuals. Sequencing input: naive CD4+ T cells from PBMCs. Stated subset: CD45RA+ positively selected. The receptor was isolated from a man aged 18 to 29 in good health. Some clones in this sample may be carry-over from other donors' samples. The chain uses TRBV4-2 and TRBJ2-1; 14 bases align to TRBD2. CDR3 sequence (DNA): TGTGCCAGCAGCCGACGACTAGCGGGAGGGCCTGGGGGTGAGCAGTTCTTC. It codes for CASSRRLAGGPGGEQFF.